Listed here are 30 T cell receptor beta chains from one sample, sequenced in a study of blood T cells in healthy people across ages. A J-beta primer mix and a sample-barcoded 5' primer were used in a second PCR of roughly 7 to 12 cycles. TCRdb called the 5' RACE reads again in MiXCR, with one record for every CDR3 protein. Of fewer than 1,200,000 distinct CDR3 sequences in the sample, approximately 26% were seen once. This same sample was also taken into another study, of T cells of mothers and their children.

The sample consisted of blood. The source of these receptors is a girl aged 2 to 9 in good health.

This chain uses TRBV10-2 with TRBJ2-7; a weak D match, TRBD1 (5 bases). V was shortened by 8 bases and J by 3 bases, with 14 bases between the two germline ends. The CDR3 covers 13 residues. Germline CDR1 and CDR2: WSHSY and SAAADI. In DNA, the CDR3 is TGCGCCAGCGGAACAGGAGCCAACTACGAGCAGTACTTC. It specifies CASGTGANYEQYF.

About this clonotype: The conserved closing phenylalanine or tryptophan is absent in this CDR3, likely reflecting a read error. J is TRBJ1-1 and V is TRBV13, with a tentative D call TRBD1 (5 bases). The germline gives CDR1 PRHDT, CDR2 FYEKMQ (reference sequence). The CDR3 runs to 13 residues. The V end was cut by 5 bases, the J end by 6 bases, with 13 bases between. CDR3 nucleotide sequence: TGTGCCAGCAGCCATCAAAGGGGCTCTGAAGCTTTCCTT. It is translated as CASSHQRGSEAFL.

This clonotype was recorded a few times. V is TRBV5-1 and J is TRBJ2-5; a possible D gene is TRBD1 (6 bases). CDR3 size: 14 residues. CDR1 is SGHRS and CDR2 is YFSETQ in the germline V gene. The ends were cut back, 1 base at V and 5 bases at J, with 12 bases in the middle. The DNA for the CDR3 is TGCGCCAGCAGCTTGCAGGGGCCTTTGGAGACCCAGTACTTC. This translates into CASSLQGPLETQYF.

This chain uses TRBV3-1 with TRBJ2-3, with TRBD1 matching over 10 bases. The V gene's germline CDR1 is LGHDT and CDR2 YNNKEL (reference sequence). V trimming: 1 base; J trimming: 6 bases; junction bases outside the gene matches: 4. The CDR3 has 15 amino acids. The CDR3 region is CASSQVGTGEDTQYF. The CDR3 DNA sequence: TGTGCCAGCAGCCAAGTTGGGACAGGGGAGGATACGCAGTATTTT.

The genes are TRBV6-1 and TRBJ2-1; possible D gene TRBD2, 5 bases. This CDR3 is built from 13 residues. V gave up 1 base and J gave up 6 bases, with 7 bases separating them. The germline gives CDR1 MNHNS, CDR2 SASEGT. The CDR3 sequence is CASSEVGSNEQFF. The CDR3 DNA is TGTGCCAGCAGTGAAGTGGGGAGCAATGAGCAGTTCTTC.

This clonotype was seen a few times. J is TRBJ2-3 and V is TRBV10-3; either TRBD1 or TRBD2 may supply D (6 bases each). CDR3 length: 15 residues. The germline gives CDR1 ENHRY, CDR2 SYGVKD. V gave up 3 bases and J gave up 2 bases, with 12 bases separating them. The CDR3 spells CAISDRGGATDTQYF. CDR3 nucleotides: TGTGCCATCAGTGACAGGGGAGGCGCCACAGATACGCAGTATTTT.

This clonotype has only a few counts. The chain employs TRBV4-3 and TRBJ2-4; either TRBD1 or TRBD2 may fit D (6 bases each). The CDR3 runs to 15 residues. The V end was cut by 0 bases, the J end by 7 bases, with 13 bases between. From germline, CDR1 is LGHNA and CDR2 YSLEER. The CDR3 reads CASSQDRIGGNIQYF. CDR3 sequence (DNA): TGCGCCAGCAGCCAAGACCGAATAGGGGGGAACATTCAGTACTTC.

This clonotype was observed a single time. The gene calls are TRBV19 and TRBJ1-2; 8 bases line up with TRBD1. CDR3 size: 14 residues. V lost 3 bases and J lost 4; bases outside the gene matches: 4. The germline CDR1 and CDR2 sequences are LNHDA and SQIVND (reference sequence). CDR3 bases: TGTGCCAGTAGTATGCAAGACAGGGGCTATGGCTACACCTTC. This encodes CASSMQDRGYGYTF.

This clonotype has only a few counts. The chain recombines TRBV5-8 with TRBJ1-2; 8 bases agree with TRBD1. In germline, CDR1 is SGHTS, CDR2 YDEGEE. Trimming took 4 bases from V and 8 from J; bases not matched to a gene: 13. This CDR3 has 15 residues. The CDR3 region is CASSLLQGELNGYTF. Written as DNA, the CDR3 is TGTGCCAGCAGCCTGTTACAGGGGGAGCTGAACGGCTACACCTTC.

The chain recombines TRBV10-3 with TRBJ1-1; D is possibly TRBD1 (6 bases). Trimming shortened V by 2 bases and J by 1 base, and 17 bases separated the two germline ends. Germline V lookup: CDR1 ENHRY, CDR2 SYGVKD. CDR3 length: 17 amino acids. The CDR3 spells CAISENLAGEGNTEAFF. The DNA of the CDR3 is TGTGCCATCAGTGAGAATCTGGCAGGGGAGGGGAACACTGAAGCTTTCTTT.

This chain joins TRBV12-3 or TRBV12-4 and TRBJ1-4, with TRBD1 identical over 12 bases. The CDR3 has 15 residues. After removal of 3 bases from V and 8 bases from J, the junction contained 4 bases not matched to a gene. CDR3 sequence: CASSFGDRGREKLFF. For the CDR3, the DNA is TGTGCCAGCAGTTTTGGGGACAGGGGGCGCGAAAAACTGTTTTTT.

This clonotype has a handful of counts. This rearrangement joins TRBV20-1 to TRBJ2-7; D is tentatively TRBD1 or TRBD2 (5 bases each). V was shortened by 3 bases and J by 3 bases, with 15 bases between the two germline ends. The CDR3 extends over 14 amino acids. The V gene's germline CDR1 is DFQATT and CDR2 SNEGSKA (reference sequence). The CDR3 DNA follows: TGCAGTGCTAGGATTGGGGACGGTGACTACGAGCAGTACTTC. Translation: CSARIGDGDYEQYF.

This clonotype was counted a few times. This sequence joins TRBV12-3 or TRBV12-4 and TRBJ1-1; unclear D gene. This CDR3 spans 14 amino acids. V gave up 3 bases and J gave up 1 base, with 9 bases separating them. The CDR3 nucleotides are TGTGCCAGCAGTTTTGGTGACAAGAACACTGAAGCTTTCTTT. Protein product: CASSFGDKNTEAFF.

CDR3 sequence reads: CASSTGVVKETQYF. CDR3 nucleotides: TGTGCCAGCAGCACAGGGGTGGTTAAAGAGACCCAGTACTTC. V usage is TRBV7-9 and J usage is TRBJ2-5, with 7 bases aligning to TRBD1. Losses at the gene ends were 5 bases for V and 3 bases for J; bases not matched to a gene: 6. This CDR3 has 14 residues. Germline V gives CDR1 SEHNR, CDR2 FQNEAQ (reference sequence).

The J gene is TRBJ2-3, the V gene TRBV20-1; D uncertain. The V gene's germline CDR1 is DFQATT and CDR2 SNEGSKA (reference sequence). CDR3 length: 12 amino acids. Between the trimmed V and J ends, which lost 5 bases and 5 bases, there was a span of 11 bases. The CDR3 region has the DNA TGCAGTGCTGGGGTGGCCCGAGATACGCAGTATTTT. Its protein product is CSAGVARDTQYF.

A word on this clonotype: The junction shows a germline mismatch at one end, possibly a read error. The chain couples TRBV11-2 to TRBJ2-5; 7 bases align to TRBD1. Germline CDR1 reads SGHAT; CDR2 reads FQNNGV. This CDR3 region has 14 residues. This CDR3 is CAGSLDRVQETQYF. CDR3 DNA: TGTGCCGGCAGCTTAGACAGGGTTCAAGAGACCCAGTACTTC.

On this clonotype itself: No conserved phenylalanine or tryptophan ends this CDR3, so it is likely a read error. The CDR3 region is CASSFSRTSSYNEQFI. Written as DNA, the CDR3 is TGTGCCAGCAGTTTCTCGCGGACTAGCTCCTACAATGAGCAGTTCATC. The chain uses TRBV12-3 or TRBV12-4 and TRBJ2-1; 7 nucleotides agree with TRBD2. The V gene end was trimmed by 3 bases and the J gene end by 0 bases; junction bases not matched to a gene: 5. The CDR3 contains 16 residues.

The gene calls are TRBV9 and TRBJ2-2, with TRBD1 identical over 10 bases. There are 15 residues in the CDR3. V shed 4 bases and J 4 bases; nucleotides not matched to a gene: 4. Germline V lookup: CDR1 SGDLS, CDR2 YYNGEE. The CDR3 sequence: CASSTRTGGTGELFF. CDR3 coding DNA: TGTGCCAGCAGCACCCGGACAGGGGGCACCGGGGAGCTGTTTTTT.

This clonotype has only a few counts. CDR3: CASSPTTRLSRPYF. The CDR3 DNA follows: TGTGCCAGCTCACCAACGACTAGGTTAAGTCGGCCGTACTTC. The chain recombines TRBV18 with TRBJ2-7, with a weak D call TRBD2 (6 bases). V was shortened by 2 bases and J by 12 bases, with 20 bases between the two germline ends. The CDR3 loop spans 14 amino acids. The germline CDR1 and CDR2 sequences are KGHSH and LQKENI.

This clonotype showed up just a few times. The chain joins TRBV29-1 to TRBJ1-1; D is unclear. The CDR3 consists of 13 residues. V was clipped by 5 bases and J by 3 bases, with 13 bases between them. Looked up from germline, CDR1 is SQVTM and CDR2 is ANQGSEA. The CDR3 DNA sequence: TGCAGCGTTCCTCTGAGCGGATACACTGAAGCTTTCTTT. Its protein is CSVPLSGYTEAFF.

This clonotype was recorded a few times. The chain couples TRBV11-2 to TRBJ2-7; D is ambiguous. V shed 0 bases and J shed 7 bases, with 7 bases lying between them. Germline V CDR1 and CDR2: SGHAT, FQNNGV. This CDR3 is built from 12 residues. CDR3 DNA sequence: TGTGCCAGCAGCTTAGAATCGGTGGAGCAGTACTTC. Translated, it gives CASSLESVEQYF.

This clonotype was seen a single time. The chain is built from TRBV5-1 and TRBJ2-3, with TRBD1 identical over 9 bases. Looked up from germline, CDR1 is SGHRS and CDR2 is YFSETQ. The CDR3 contains 14 residues. V was pared by 7 bases and J by 4 bases, with 7 bases of the junction left unmatched. CDR3 DNA: TGCGCCAGCGAGGACACAGGGGGCGCAGATACGCAGTATTTT. The encoded protein is CASEDTGGADTQYF.

The table lists this clonotype with many counts. V usage is TRBV9 and J usage is TRBJ2-7; D is undetermined. Germline CDR1 SGDLS, CDR2 YYNGEE. This CDR3 has 14 residues. With 0 bases removed from V and 2 bases from J, the gap between germline ends came to 9 bases. The CDR3 region is CASSVAPPAYEQYF. In DNA form, the CDR3 reads TGTGCCAGCAGCGTAGCACCGCCTGCCTACGAGCAGTACTTC.

This clonotype was observed at least ten times. This chain joins TRBV7-2 and TRBJ2-3, with a weak D call TRBD2 (6 bases). Germline CDR1 and CDR2: SGHTA and FQGNSA. Deletions cut 5 bases from V and 3 bases from J, with 24 bases between. The CDR3 is made up of 18 amino acids. CDR3 sequence (DNA): TGTGCCAGCAGCCCCCCCTTTGGGGGGACTTTGGAAACAGATACGCAGTATTTT. This encodes CASSPPFGGTLETDTQYF.

The chain is built from TRBV9 and TRBJ2-4; D gene unclear. Trimming removed 0 bases from V and 3 bases from J, with 10 bases in between. Germline CDR1 is SGDLS and CDR2 is YYNGEE. The length of the CDR3 is 15 residues. CDR3 DNA sequence: TGTGCCAGCAGCGTAGGGCCGGTCGACAAAAACATTCAGTACTTC. Translated: CASSVGPVDKNIQYF.

The chain employs TRBV15 and TRBJ2-2; perhaps TRBD1 as D (5 bases). The V gene lost 2 bases and the J gene lost 4 bases, with 14 bases spanning the gap. CDR3 length: 16 residues. In germline, CDR1 is LNHNV, CDR2 YYDKDF (reference sequence). The CDR3 sequence is CATSRSGIRPTGELFF. The CDR3 bases are TGTGCCACCAGCAGATCAGGGATTAGACCCACCGGGGAGCTGTTTTTT.

The chain recombines TRBV24-1 with TRBJ2-5, with D possibly being TRBD2 (6 bases). Trimming pared 1 base from V and 11 bases from J, leaving 10 bases between. The germline CDR1 and CDR2 sequences are KGHDR and SFDVKD. This CDR3 has 12 residues. As DNA, the CDR3 is TGTGCCACCAGTGATTTATGGGGGGAGCAGTACTTC. This sequence encodes CATSDLWGEQYF.

This chain joins TRBV20-1 and TRBJ2-1; D might be TRBD2 (6 bases). The CDR3 extends over 14 amino acids. With 4 bases removed from V and 3 bases from J, the gap between germline ends came to 13 bases. Germline V gives CDR1 DFQATT, CDR2 SNEGSKA (reference sequence). The CDR3 coding sequence is TGCAGTGCTACGGGACTCACCTACTACAATGAGCAGTTCTTC. Translating gives CSATGLTYYNEQFF.

This clonotype showed up just a few times. V gene TRBV19 combines with J gene TRBJ2-5; 11 positions agree with TRBD2. The CDR3 runs to 15 residues. After removal of 2 bases from V and 4 bases from J, the junction contained 3 bases not matched to a gene. Germline loops: CDR1 LNHDA, CDR2 SQIVND (reference sequence). The CDR3 region is CASSITSGRGETQYF. The CDR3 DNA reads as TGTGCCAGTAGTATAACTAGCGGGAGAGGAGAGACCCAGTACTTC. Using reference TRBV19 and TRBJ2-5 for the parts outside the CDR3, the full variable domain is DGGITQSPKYLFRKEGQNVTLSCEQNLNHDAMYWYRQDPGQGLRLIYYSQIVNDFQKGDIAEGYSVSREKKESFPLTVTSAQKNPTAFYLCASSITSGRGETQYFGPGTRLLVL.

This clonotype was seen only a few times. The V call is TRBV9, the J call TRBJ2-4, with 8 bases matching TRBD2. Per the germline V gene, CDR1 is SGDLS and CDR2 is YYNGEE. CDR3 length: 18 residues. The V and J ends lost 4 bases and 0 bases, in that order; junction bases with no gene match: 12. CDR3 coding DNA: TGTGCCAGCAGCCCTGACGCCGGGGGGGGGAAAGCCAAAAACATTCAGTACTTC. Translated: CASSPDAGGGKAKNIQYF.